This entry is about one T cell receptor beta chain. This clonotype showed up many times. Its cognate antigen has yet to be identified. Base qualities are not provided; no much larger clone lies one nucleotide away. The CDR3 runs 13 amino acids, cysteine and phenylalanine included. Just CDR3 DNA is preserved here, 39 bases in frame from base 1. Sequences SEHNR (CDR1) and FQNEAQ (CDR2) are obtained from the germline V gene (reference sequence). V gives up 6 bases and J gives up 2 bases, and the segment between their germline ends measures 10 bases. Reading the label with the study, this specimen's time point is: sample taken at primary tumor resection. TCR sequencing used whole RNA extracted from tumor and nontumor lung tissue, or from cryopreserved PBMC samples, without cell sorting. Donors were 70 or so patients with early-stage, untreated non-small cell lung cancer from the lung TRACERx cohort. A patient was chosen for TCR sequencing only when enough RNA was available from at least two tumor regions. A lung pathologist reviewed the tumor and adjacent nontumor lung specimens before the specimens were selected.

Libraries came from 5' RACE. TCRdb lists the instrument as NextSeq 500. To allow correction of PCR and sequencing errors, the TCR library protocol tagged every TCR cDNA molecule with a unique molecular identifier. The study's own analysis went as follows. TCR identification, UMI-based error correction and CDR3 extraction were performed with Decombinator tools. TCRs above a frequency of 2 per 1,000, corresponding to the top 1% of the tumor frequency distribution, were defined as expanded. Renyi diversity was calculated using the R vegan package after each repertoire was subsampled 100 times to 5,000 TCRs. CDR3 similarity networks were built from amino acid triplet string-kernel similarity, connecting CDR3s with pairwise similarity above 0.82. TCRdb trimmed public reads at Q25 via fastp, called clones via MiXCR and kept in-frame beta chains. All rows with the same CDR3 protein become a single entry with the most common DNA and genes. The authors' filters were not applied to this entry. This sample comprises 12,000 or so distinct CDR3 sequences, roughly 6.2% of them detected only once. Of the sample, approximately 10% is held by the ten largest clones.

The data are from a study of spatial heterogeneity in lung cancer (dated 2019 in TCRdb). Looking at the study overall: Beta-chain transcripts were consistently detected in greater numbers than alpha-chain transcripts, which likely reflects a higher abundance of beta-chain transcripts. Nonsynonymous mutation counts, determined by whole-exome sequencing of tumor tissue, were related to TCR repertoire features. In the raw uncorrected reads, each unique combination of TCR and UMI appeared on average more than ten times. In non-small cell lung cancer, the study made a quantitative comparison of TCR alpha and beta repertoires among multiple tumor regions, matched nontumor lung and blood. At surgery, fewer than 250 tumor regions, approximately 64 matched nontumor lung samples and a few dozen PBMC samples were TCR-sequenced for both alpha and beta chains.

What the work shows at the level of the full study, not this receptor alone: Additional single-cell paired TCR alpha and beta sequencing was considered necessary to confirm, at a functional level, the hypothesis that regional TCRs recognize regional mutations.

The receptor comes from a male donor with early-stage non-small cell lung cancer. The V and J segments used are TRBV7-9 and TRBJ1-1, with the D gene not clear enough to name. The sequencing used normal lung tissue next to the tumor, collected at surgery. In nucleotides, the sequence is TGTGCCAGCAGGGCTGGGATTAACACTGAAGCTTTCTTT. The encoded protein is CASRAGINTEAFF.